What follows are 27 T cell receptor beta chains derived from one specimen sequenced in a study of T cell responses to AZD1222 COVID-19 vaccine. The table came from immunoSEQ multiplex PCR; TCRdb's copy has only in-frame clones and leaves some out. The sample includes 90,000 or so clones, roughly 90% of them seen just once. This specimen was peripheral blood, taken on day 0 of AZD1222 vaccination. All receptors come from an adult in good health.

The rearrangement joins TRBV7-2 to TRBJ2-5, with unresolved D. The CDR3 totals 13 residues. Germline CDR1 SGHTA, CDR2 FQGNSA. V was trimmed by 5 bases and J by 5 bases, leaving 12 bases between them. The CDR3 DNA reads TGTGCCAGCAGCCCCGGCAGCTTCGAGACCCAGTACTTC. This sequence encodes CASSPGSFETQYF.

The CDR3 loop is CASSIPGLAGTDTQYF. The CDR3 DNA follows: TGTGCCAGTAGTATCCCGGGACTAGCTGGCACAGATACGCAGTATTTT. J is TRBJ2-3 and V is TRBV19; 9 nucleotides agree with TRBD2. There are 16 residues in the CDR3. Germline V CDR1 and CDR2: LNHDA, SQIVND (reference sequence). The trim removed 3 bases at V and 1 base at J, leaving 5 bases unmatched.

The CDR3: CASTGREGNTEAFF. The CDR3 bases are TGTGCCAGCACCGGACGGGAGGGAAACACTGAAGCTTTCTTT. The V and J genes are TRBV6-6 and TRBJ1-1; D gene ambiguous. Trimming left V 7 bases short and J 2 bases short, with 14 bases between. Germline lookup yields CDR1 MNHNY and CDR2 SVGAGI (reference sequence). The CDR3 contains 14 residues.

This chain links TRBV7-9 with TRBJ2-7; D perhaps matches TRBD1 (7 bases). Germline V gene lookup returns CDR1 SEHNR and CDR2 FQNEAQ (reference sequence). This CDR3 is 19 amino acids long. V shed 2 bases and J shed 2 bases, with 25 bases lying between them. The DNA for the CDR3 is TGTGCCAGCAGCTTAAGCATGGCAGGGGGGTCCCCCAAAACCTACGAGCAGTACTTC. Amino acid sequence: CASSLSMAGGSPKTYEQYF.

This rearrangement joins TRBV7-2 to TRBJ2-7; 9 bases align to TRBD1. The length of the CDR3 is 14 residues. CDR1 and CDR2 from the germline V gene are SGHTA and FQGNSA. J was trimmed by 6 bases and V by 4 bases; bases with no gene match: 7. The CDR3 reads CASSSSGTGREQYF. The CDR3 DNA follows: TGTGCCAGCAGCTCATCCGGGACAGGGCGCGAGCAGTACTTC.

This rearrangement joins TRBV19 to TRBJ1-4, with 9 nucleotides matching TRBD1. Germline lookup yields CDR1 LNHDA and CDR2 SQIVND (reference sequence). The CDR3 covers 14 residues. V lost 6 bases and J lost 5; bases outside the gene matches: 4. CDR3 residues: CASRKTGGNEKLFF. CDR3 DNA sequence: TGTGCCAGTAGGAAGACAGGGGGGAATGAAAAACTGTTTTTT. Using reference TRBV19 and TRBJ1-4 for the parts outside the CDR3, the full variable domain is DGGITQSPKYLFRKEGQNVTLSCEQNLNHDAMYWYRQDPGQGLRLIYYSQIVNDFQKGDIAEGYSVSREKKESFPLTVTSAQKNPTAFYLCASRKTGGNEKLFFGSGTQLSVL.

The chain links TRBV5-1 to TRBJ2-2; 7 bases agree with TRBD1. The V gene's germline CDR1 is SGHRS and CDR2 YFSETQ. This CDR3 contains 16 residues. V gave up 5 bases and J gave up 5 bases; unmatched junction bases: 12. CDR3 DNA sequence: TGCGCCAGCAGTTTTACCTCCGGGACAGTAACCGGGGAGCTGTTTTTT. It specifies CASSFTSGTVTGELFF.

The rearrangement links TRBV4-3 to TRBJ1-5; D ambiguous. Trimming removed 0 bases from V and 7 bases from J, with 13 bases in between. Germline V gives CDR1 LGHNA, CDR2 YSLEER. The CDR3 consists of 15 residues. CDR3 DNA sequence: TGCGCCAGCAGCCAAGAAGCCCTGGGAGGCCAGCCCCAGCATTTT. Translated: CASSQEALGGQPQHF.

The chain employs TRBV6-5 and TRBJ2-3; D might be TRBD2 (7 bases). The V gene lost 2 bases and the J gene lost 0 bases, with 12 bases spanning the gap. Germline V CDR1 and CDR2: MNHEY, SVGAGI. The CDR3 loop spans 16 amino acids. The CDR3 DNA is TGTGCCAGCAGTTACGAGGGAGGGGGTAGCACAGATACGCAGTATTTT. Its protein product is CASSYEGGGSTDTQYF.

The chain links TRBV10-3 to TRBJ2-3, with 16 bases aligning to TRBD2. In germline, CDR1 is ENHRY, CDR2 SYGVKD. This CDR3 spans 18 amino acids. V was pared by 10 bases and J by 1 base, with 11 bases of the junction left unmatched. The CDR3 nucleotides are TGTGCCACCCACGGGACTAGCGGGAGGGGAGGCGGCACAGATACGCAGTATTTT. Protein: CATHGTSGRGGGTDTQYF.

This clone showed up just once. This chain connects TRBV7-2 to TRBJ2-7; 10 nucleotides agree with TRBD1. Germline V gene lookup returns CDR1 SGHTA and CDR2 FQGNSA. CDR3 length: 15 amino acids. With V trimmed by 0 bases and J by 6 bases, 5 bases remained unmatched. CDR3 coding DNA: TGTGCCAGCAGCTTAGCGGGGGGACAGGGGCTCGAGCAGTACTTC. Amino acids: CASSLAGGQGLEQYF.

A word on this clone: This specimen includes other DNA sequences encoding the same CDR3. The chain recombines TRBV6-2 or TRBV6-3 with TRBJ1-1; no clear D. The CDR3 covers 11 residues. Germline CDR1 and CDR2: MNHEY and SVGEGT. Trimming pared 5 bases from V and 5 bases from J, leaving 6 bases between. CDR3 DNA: TGTGCCAGCAGTCTGGGTACTGAAGCTTTCTTT. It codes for CASSLGTEAFF.

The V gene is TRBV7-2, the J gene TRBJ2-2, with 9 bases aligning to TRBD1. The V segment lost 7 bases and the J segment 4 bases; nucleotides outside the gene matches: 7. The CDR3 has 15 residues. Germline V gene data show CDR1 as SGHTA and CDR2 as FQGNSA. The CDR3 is CASTLGQGITGELFF. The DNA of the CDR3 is TGTGCCAGCACCCTCGGACAGGGGATCACCGGGGAGCTGTTTTTT.

CDR3 coding DNA: TGTGCCAGCAGTTACGTATGGGGGGCAGTGTACACTGAAGCTTTCTTT. Residues: CASSYVWGAVYTEAFF. V is TRBV6-5 and J is TRBJ1-1, with D possibly being TRBD1 (6 bases). Germline CDR1 MNHEY, CDR2 SVGAGI. The V and J ends lost 2 bases and 3 bases respectively, with 16 bases between them. The CDR3 is made up of 16 amino acids.

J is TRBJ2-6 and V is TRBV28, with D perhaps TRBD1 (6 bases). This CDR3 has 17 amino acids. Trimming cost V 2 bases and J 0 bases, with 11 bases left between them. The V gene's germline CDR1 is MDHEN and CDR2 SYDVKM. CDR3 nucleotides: TGTGCCAGCAGTTTAAGCCAGGGGATCTCTGGGGCCAACGTCCTGACTTTC. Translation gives CASSLSQGISGANVLTF.

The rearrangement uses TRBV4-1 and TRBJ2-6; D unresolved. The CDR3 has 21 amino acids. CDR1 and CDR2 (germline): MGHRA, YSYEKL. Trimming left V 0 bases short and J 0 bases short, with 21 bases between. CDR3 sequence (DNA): TGCGCCAGCAGCCAAGATGACGCCAATCTTTTTACTATCTCTGGGGCCAACGTCCTGACTTTC. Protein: CASSQDDANLFTISGANVLTF.

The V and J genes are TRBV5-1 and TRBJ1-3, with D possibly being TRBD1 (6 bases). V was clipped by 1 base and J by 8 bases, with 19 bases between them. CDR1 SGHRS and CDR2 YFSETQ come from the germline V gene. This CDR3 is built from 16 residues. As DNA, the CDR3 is TGCGCCAGCAGCTTGTCGAACAGGGAGGTGGGGGACACCATATATTTT. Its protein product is CASSLSNREVGDTIYF.

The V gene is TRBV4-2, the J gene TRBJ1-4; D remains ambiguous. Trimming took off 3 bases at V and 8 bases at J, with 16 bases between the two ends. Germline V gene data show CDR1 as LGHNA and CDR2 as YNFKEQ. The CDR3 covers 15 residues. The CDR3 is CASSQAKGVREKLFF. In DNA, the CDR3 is TGTGCCAGCAGCCAGGCTAAGGGAGTAAGGGAAAAACTGTTTTTT.

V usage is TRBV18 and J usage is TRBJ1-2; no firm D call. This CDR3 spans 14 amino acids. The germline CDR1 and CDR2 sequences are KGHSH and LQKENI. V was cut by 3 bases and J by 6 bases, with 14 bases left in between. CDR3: CASSPDSGRHGYTF. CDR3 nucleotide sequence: TGTGCCAGCTCACCCGATTCCGGACGACATGGCTACACCTTC.

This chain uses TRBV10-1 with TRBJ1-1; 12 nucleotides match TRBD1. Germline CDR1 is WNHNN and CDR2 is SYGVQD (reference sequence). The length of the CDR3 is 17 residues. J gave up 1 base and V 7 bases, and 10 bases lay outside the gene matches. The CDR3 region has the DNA TGCGCCAGCATGGGACAGGGGGCCGTGATGGAGAACACTGAAGCTTTCTTT. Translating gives CASMGQGAVMENTEAFF.

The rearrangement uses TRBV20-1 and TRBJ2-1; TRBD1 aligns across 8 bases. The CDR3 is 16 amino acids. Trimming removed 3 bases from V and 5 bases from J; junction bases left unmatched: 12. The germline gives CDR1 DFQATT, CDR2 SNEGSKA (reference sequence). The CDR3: CSASLPGTGVNNEQFF. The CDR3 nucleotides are TGCAGTGCTAGTTTACCCGGGACAGGCGTAAACAATGAGCAGTTCTTC.

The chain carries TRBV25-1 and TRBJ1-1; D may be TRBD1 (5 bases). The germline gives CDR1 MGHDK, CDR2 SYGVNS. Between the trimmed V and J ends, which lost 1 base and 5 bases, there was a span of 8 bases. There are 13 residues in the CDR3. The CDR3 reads CASSEWGDTEAFF. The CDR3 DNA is TGTGCCAGCAGTGAATGGGGGGATACTGAAGCTTTCTTT.

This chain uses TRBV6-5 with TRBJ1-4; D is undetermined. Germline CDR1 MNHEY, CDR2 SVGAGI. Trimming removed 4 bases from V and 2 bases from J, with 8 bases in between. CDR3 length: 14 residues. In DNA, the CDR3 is TGTGCCAGCAGTTTGGACCGCACTAATGAAAAACTGTTTTTT. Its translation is CASSLDRTNEKLFF.

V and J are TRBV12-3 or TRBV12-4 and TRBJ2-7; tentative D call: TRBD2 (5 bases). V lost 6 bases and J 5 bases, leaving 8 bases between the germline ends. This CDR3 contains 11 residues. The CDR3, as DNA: TGTGCCAGCAGCGCGGAGGACGAGCAGTACTTC. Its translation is CASSAEDEQYF.

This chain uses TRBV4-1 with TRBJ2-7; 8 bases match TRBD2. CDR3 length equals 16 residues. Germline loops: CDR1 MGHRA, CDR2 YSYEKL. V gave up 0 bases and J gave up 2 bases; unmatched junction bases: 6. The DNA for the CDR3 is TGCGCCAGCAGCCAAGAACTAGCGGTCGCTACCTACGAGCAGTACTTC. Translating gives CASSQELAVATYEQYF.

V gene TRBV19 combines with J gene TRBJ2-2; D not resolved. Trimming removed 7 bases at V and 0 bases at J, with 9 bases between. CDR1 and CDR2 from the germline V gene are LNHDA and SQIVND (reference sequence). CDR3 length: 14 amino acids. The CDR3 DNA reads TGTGCCAGTAAGAGCAGGACGAACACCGGGGAGCTGTTTTTT. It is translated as CASKSRTNTGELFF.

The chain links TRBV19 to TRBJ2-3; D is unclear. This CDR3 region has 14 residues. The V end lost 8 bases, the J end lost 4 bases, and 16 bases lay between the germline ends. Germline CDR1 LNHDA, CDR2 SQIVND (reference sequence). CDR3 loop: CASHLTGRPDTQYF. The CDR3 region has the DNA TGTGCCAGTCACCTCACTGGGCGGCCAGATACGCAGTATTTT.